The 3 T cell receptor beta chains given below trace back to one sample, sequenced in a study of T cell responses to AZD1222 COVID-19 vaccine. Some clones are missing from TCRdb's copy, which holds only in-frame ones; the method was immunoSEQ multiplex PCR. This sample has 70,000 or so clones; about 87% occur once, and the top ten carry 20%. This specimen consisted of peripheral blood, obtained on day 0 of AZD1222 vaccination. The source of these receptors is an adult in good health.

The chain is built from TRBV27 and TRBJ1-5, with D uncertain. The CDR3 length is 12 residues. Germline loops: CDR1 MNHEY, CDR2 SMNVEV (reference sequence). Trimming stripped 3 bases from V and 6 bases from J, with 6 bases between. This CDR3 is CASSFGGQPQHF. CDR3 DNA: TGTGCCAGCAGTTTCGGCGGTCAGCCCCAGCATTTT.

The V and J genes are TRBV9 and TRBJ1-6, with a possible D match to TRBD1 (5 bases). Trimming stripped 3 bases from V and 6 bases from J, with 10 bases between. The CDR3 contains 14 residues. CDR1 SGDLS and CDR2 YYNGEE come from the germline V gene. Here the CDR3 DNA reads TGTGCCAGCAGCGCCAGGGAAATTAATTCACCCCTCCACTTT. It yields the protein CASSAREINSPLHF. The full variable domain, its missing parts supplied by reference TRBV9 and TRBJ1-6, is DSGVTQTPKHLITATGQRVTLRCSPRSGDLSVYWYQQSLDQGLQFLIQYYNGEERAKGNILERFSAQQFPDLHSELNLSSLELGDSALYFCASSAREINSPLHFGNGTRLTVT.

The chain links TRBV10-3 to TRBJ2-3, with 9 bases identical to TRBD2. V was pared by 2 bases and J by 5 bases, with 11 bases of the junction left unmatched. The CDR3 is made up of 17 amino acids. Germline-derived CDR1 and CDR2 are ENHRY and SYGVKD. The CDR3: CAISEPGGGGAKDTQYF. The CDR3 DNA follows: TGTGCCATCAGTGAGCCTGGGGGCGGGGGGGCTAAAGATACGCAGTATTTT.